This TCR beta chain was identified during a study of blood T cell repertoires in COVID-19. Turning to the study itself: From the United States, Italy and Spain came samples of acute and convalescent COVID-19.

Cohorts were determined from participant-reported clinical history. V gave up 7 bases and J gave up 3 bases; unmatched junction bases: 8. The CDR3 has 14 residues. Germline V CDR1 and CDR2: MNHEY, SMNVEV (reference sequence). TCRdb's table, derived via immunoSEQ multiplex PCR, lists solely in-frame clones and lacks some. This sample has some 250,000 clones, with about 89% found just once. The sequencing input was PBMCs or T cells enriched from blood (not recorded which). This chain connects TRBV27 to TRBJ2-7, with 8 bases fitting TRBD1. This receptor was taken from a man aged 35 to 55 who had recovered from COVID-19. CDR3 bases: TGTGCCAGCAAACGGGACAGGACTTTCTACGAGCAGTACTTC. This encodes CASKRDRTFYEQYF.